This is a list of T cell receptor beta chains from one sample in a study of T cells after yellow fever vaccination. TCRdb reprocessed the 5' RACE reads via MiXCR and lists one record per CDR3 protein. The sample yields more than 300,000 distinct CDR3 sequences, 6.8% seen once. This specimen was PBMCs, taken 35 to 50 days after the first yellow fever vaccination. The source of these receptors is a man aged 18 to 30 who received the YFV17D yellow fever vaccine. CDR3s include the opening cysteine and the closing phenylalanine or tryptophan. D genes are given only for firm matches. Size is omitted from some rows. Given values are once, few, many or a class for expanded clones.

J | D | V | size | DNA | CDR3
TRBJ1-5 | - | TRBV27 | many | TGTGCCAGCAGGTCGATGGGGACTCAGCCCCAGCATTTT | CASRSMGTQPQHF
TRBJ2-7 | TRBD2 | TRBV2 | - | TGTGCCACCCGACTAGCGGGGGGGCGGGTTCGCCCCTACGAGCAGTACTTC | CATRLAGGRVRPYEQYF
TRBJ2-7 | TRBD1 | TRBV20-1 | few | TGCAGTGCTAGAGAAGACTCAGGGGGTACCTACGAGCAGTACTTC | CSAREDSGGTYEQYF
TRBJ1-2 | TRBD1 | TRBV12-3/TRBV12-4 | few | TGTGCCAGCAGTTGGGACAGTCATGGCTACACCTTC | CASSWDSHGYTF
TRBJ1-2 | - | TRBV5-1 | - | TGCGCCAGCAGCTTGATCGGACAGCGGGGATCTTATGGCTACACCTTC | CASSLIGQRGSYGYTF
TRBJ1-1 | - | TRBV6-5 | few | TGTGCCAGCAGTTACCGGGGGGGGGACCGGCAAGCTGAAGCTTTCTTT | CASSYRGGDRQAEAFF
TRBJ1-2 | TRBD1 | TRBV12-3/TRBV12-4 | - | TGTGCCAGCAGTGCACAGGGGGCGCGTGGCTACACCTTC | CASSAQGARGYTF
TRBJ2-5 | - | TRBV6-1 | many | TGTGCCAGCAGTGAACAGGCCGGAGCGGAGACCCAGTACTTC | CASSEQAGAETQYF
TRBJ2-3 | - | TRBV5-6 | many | TGTGCCAGCAGCTTTACGTTCGTAGGGCCAACGGTGGGAGATACGCAGTATTTT | CASSFTFVGPTVGDTQYF
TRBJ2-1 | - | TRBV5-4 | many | TGTGCCACTAGAGCGTTGGGGGGCCTGGGGTACAATGAGCAGTTCTTC | CATRALGGLGYNEQFF
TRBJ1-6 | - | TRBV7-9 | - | TGTGCCAGCAGCTTAAGGAGTCCAGGGAATAATTCACCCCTCCACTTT | CASSLRSPGNNSPLHF
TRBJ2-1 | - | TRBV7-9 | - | TGTGCCAGCAGCGCGGTTGACAGTCTACCTTCCTACAATGAGCAGTTCTTC | CASSAVDSLPSYNEQFF
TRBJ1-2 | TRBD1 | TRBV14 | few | TGTGCCAGCAGCCGAGGGGGCGTAGGTTATGGCTACACCTTC | CASSRGGVGYGYTF
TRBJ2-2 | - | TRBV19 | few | TGTGCCAGTAGTATGTTCGGGGTGGCCGGGGAGCTGTTTTTT | CASSMFGVAGELFF
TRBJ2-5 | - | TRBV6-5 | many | TGTGCCAGCAGGGTGGGAGAAGAGACCCAGTACTTC | CASRVGEETQYF
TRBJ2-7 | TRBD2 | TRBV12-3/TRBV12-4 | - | TGTGCCAACAGTTTAGGCGGGGGGCCCTACGAGCAGTACTTC | CANSLGGGPYEQYF
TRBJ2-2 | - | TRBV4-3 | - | TGCGCCAGCAGCCTGACCGGGACCCCCGGGCCCGGGGAGCTGTTTTTT | CASSLTGTPGPGELFF
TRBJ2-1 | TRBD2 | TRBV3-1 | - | TGTGCCAGCAGCCAAGAGGCCAGCGGGGTAGACAATGAGCAGTTCTTC | CASSQEASGVDNEQFF
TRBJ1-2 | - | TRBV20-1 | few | TGCAGTGCTCCTACAGGGACCTACTATGGCTACACCTTC | CSAPTGTYYGYTF
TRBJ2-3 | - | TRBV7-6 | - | TGTGCCAGCCGGGGGGCCAGGGATACGCAGTATTTT | CASRGARDTQYF
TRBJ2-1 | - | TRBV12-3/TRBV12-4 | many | TGTGCCAGCGGGGCAGCCTCCTACAATGAGCAGTTCTTC | CASGAASYNEQFF
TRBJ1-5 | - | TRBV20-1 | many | TGCAGTGCGCAGGACAGATACAATCAGCCCCAGCATTTT | CSAQDRYNQPQHF
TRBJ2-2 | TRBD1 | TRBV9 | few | TGTGCCAGCGAACCGGGACAGGGGGTTGGCGGGGAGCTGTTTTTT | CASEPGQGVGGELFF
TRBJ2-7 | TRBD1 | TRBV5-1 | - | TGCGCCAGCGAAACCGGGACAGGGGGCGACGTGCAGTACTTC | CASETGTGGDVQYF
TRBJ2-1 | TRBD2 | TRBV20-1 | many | TGCAGTGCTAGGAGCCTAGCGGGGGGAACCTACAATGAGCAGTTCTTC | CSARSLAGGTYNEQFF
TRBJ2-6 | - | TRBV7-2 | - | TGTGCCAGCAGCTTGAGGCTCAGAGGTTCCGACTCTGGGGCCAACGTCCTGACTTTC | CASSLRLRGSDSGANVLTF
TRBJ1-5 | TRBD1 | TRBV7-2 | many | TGTGCCAGCAGCCGACTAGGACAGGGGAACAATCAGCCCCAGCATTTT | CASSRLGQGNNQPQHF
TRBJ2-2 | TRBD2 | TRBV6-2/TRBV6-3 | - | TGTGCCAGCAGCTCGAGCGGGGATCTTAGCACCGGGGAGCTGTTTTTT | CASSSSGDLSTGELFF
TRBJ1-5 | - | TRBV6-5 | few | TGTGCCAGCAGTTACATCCCTGAAGATCGAGGGGCCCAGCCCCAGCATTTT | CASSYIPEDRGAQPQHF
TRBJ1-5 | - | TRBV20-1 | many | TGCAGTGCCCCCCAGCCGAGTAGCAATCAGCCCCAGCATTTT | CSAPQPSSNQPQHF